The sequence of this TCR beta chain was determined in a study of post-analysis software for immune sequencing data (dated by TCRdb to 2015 to 2017). Looking at the study overall: Relapsing-remitting, secondary progressive and progressive-relapsing multiple sclerosis were recorded as disease courses, and subtype annotation was lacking for some patients. Patient repertoires were compared against 11 to 12 previously published healthy control repertoires from donors aged roughly 6 to 26 years. A subset of samples was prepared in parallel using single-end sample barcoding, then pooled and co-amplified after Illumina adapter ligation. Broad study findings and their caveats: Four to six TRBV segments, including TRBV5-6, TRBV5-1 and TRBV20-1, were significantly more frequent in patients than controls. Multiple sclerosis patients had significantly lower normalized Chao1 diversity than controls, a result that suggests substantial peripheral T-cell clonal expansion. Direct clustering with F measure showed strong co-clustering of samples prepared in the same batch, prompting a batch-effect correction. The control group was slightly older than the multiple sclerosis patient group.

V is clipped by 4 bases and J by 4 bases, and the sequence between their germline boundaries is 26 bases long. According to the germline V gene (reference sequence), CDR1 reads SGHKS and CDR2 reads YYEKEE. From the cysteine through the phenylalanine, the CDR3 covers 18 amino acids. This entry keeps only the CDR3 DNA: 54 bases, framed from base 1. Receptor amplification or capture employed PCR. Instrument on record: Illumina HiSeq 2500. To reduce PCR and sequencing biases, unique molecular identifiers were incorporated into the TCR beta cDNA libraries. Every 1 to 10 million input T cells yielded 500,000 or so cDNA molecules, meaning each molecule approximated one T cell. The same protocol used for the earlier healthy control dataset was applied to prepare and sequence the patient libraries. Within a given batch, samples were prepared together, multiplexed and sequenced on the same HiSeq lane. The authors' pipeline ran thus. Raw barcoded reads were processed with MIGEC, discarding single-read molecular identifier groups before consensus assembly and CDR3 extraction. Clonotype tables were post-analysed with VDJtools, and diversity was normalized by down-sampling all datasets to the smallest sample size. In repertoire overlap clustering, CDR3 amino acid sequences, but not nucleotide sequences, were matched to correct batch-related cross-sample contamination. TCRdb passed the public sequencing reads through fastp at Q25 and MiXCR, retaining productive beta sequences. Rows are combined by CDR3 protein, so each entry shows the most common genes and DNA. The V and J calls come from TCRdb's annotation, not from the publication. Counted in this sample were 400,000 to 500,000 distinct CDR3 sequences; approximately 42% of them appeared once. The biggest ten clones account for 6.5% to 8% of the sample.

To demonstrate the VDJtools post-analysis software, TCR beta repertoires were profiled from the peripheral blood of over ten young patients with multiple sclerosis. The patients with multiple sclerosis were children and adolescents between 6 and 15 years of age. This clonotype has only one observation. Its antigen is unknown. No quality values exist for individual bases; no much larger clone is one base distant. The chain is encoded by TRBV5-5 joined to TRBJ1-2; possibly the D gene is TRBD1, per 5 matching bases. The clonotype was recovered from a girl aged 2 to 10 with multiple sclerosis. Input material: blood. CDR3 region: CASSPTPTRDGLRYGYTF. In nucleotides, the sequence is TGTGCCAGCAGCCCAACGCCCACTCGGGACGGATTGCGCTATGGCTACACCTTC.